The clone carrying this TCR beta chain was counted many times. Its cognate antigen is unknown. This sample is drawn from a study of identical twins. Study findings and constraints: Carriage of fewer insertions was seen in abundant cord blood beta clonotypes, whereas memory repertoires showed none. Alpha sequences out of frame and shared by twins had excess low generation probability.

TCRdb re-derived calls from the 5' RACE reads in MiXCR, one entry per CDR3 protein. The sample has approximately 470,000 distinct CDR3 sequences, 14% seen once. Healthy Caucasians alone served as donors. The ends were cut back, 5 bases at V and 2 bases at J, with 15 bases in the middle. In germline, CDR1 is MNHEY, CDR2 SMNVEV (reference sequence). There are 15 residues in the CDR3. These data were likewise used in another study, on yellow fever vaccine responses in identical twins.

The sequence came from a woman between 18 and 30 years old in good health. Input material: CD4+ T cells sorted from blood. The rearrangement joins TRBV27 to TRBJ1-2; unclear D gene. CDR3 sequence reads: CASSKIGRSNYGYTF. CDR3 DNA sequence: TGTGCCAGCAGTAAAATTGGGAGATCAAACTATGGCTACACCTTC.